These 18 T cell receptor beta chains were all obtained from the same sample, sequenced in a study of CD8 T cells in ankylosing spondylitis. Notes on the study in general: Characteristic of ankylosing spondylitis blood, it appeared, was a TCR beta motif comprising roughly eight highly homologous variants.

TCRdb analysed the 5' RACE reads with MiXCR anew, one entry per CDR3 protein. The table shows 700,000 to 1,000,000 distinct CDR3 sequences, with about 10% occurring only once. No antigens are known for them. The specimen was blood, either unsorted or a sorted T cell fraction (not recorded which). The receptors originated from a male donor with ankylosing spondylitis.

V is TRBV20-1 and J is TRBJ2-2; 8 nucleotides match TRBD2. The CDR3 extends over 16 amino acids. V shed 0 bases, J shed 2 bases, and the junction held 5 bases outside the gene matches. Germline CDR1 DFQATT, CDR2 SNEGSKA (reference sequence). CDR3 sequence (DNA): TGCAGTGCTAGAGATCCCAGCGGGAGCAACACCGGGGAGCTGTTTTTT. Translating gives CSARDPSGSNTGELFF.

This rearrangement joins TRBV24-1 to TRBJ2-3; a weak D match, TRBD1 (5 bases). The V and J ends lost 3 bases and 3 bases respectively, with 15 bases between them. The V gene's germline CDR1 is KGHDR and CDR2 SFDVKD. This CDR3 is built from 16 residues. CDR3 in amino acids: CATSDLGQGLTDTQYF. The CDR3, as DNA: TGTGCCACCAGTGATCTCGGACAAGGGTTAACAGATACGCAGTATTTT.

The CDR3 region is CSVERDRRSEAFF. The CDR3 DNA reads TGCAGCGTTGAAAGGGACAGACGATCTGAAGCTTTCTTT. The chain uses TRBV29-1 and TRBJ1-1, with TRBD1 matching 7 bases. CDR1 and CDR2 from the germline V gene are SQVTM and ANQGSEA. V lost 2 bases to trimming and J lost 6 bases; unmatched junction nucleotides: 6. CDR3 length: 13 residues. Based on the CDR3 plus reference TRBV29-1 and TRBJ1-1, the full variable domain is SAVISQKPSRDICQRGTSLTIQCQVDSQVTMMFWYRQQPGQSLTLIATANQGSEATYESGFVIDKFPISRPNLTFSTLTVSNMSPEDSSIYLCSVERDRRSEAFFGQGTRLTVV.

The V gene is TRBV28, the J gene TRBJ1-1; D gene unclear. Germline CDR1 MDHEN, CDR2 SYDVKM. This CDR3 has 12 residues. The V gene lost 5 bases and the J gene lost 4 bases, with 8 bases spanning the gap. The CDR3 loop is CASSTWGTEAFF. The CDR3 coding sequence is TGTGCCAGCAGTACTTGGGGCACTGAAGCTTTCTTT. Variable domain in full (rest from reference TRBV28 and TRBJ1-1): DVKVTQSSRYLVKRTGEKVFLECVQDMDHENMFWYRQDPGLGLRLIYFSYDVKMKEKGDIPEGYSVSREKKERFSLILESASTNQTSMYLCASSTWGTEAFFGQGTRLTVV.

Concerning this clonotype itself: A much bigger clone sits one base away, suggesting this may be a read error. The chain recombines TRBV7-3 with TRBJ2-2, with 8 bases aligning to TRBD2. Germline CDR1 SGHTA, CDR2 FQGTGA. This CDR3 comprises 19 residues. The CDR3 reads CARSPEGPGLGSFNGELFF. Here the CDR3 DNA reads TGTGCCCGCAGTCCCGAAGGACCGGGACTAGGTAGTTTTAACGGGGAGCTGTTTTTT.

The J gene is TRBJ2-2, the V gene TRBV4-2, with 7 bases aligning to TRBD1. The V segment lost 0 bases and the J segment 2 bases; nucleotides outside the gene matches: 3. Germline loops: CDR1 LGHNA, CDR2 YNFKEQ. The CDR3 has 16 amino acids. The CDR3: CASSQDPGGNTGELFF. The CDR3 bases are TGTGCCAGCAGCCAAGATCCAGGGGGAAACACCGGGGAGCTGTTTTTT.

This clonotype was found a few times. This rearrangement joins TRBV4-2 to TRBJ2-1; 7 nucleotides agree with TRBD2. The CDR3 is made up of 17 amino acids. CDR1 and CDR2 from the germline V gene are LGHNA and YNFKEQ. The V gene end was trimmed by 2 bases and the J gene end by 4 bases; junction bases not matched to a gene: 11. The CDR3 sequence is CASSQRAASGIYNEQFF. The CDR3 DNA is TGTGCCAGCAGCCAAAGGGCGGCTAGCGGCATTTACAATGAGCAGTTCTTC.

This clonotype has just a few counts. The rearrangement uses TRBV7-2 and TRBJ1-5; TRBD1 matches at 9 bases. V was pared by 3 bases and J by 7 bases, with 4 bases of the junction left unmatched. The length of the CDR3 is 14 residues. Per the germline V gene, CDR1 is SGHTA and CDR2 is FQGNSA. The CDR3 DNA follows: TGTGCCAGCAGCTTCCTGACAGGGGGACAGCCCCAGCATTTT. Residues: CASSFLTGGQPQHF.

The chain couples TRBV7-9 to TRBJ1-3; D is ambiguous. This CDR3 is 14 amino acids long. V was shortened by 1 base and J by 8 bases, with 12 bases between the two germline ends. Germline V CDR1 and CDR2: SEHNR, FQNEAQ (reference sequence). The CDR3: CASSLEPRGDTIYF. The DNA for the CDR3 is TGTGCCAGCAGCTTAGAGCCTCGTGGGGACACCATATATTTT.

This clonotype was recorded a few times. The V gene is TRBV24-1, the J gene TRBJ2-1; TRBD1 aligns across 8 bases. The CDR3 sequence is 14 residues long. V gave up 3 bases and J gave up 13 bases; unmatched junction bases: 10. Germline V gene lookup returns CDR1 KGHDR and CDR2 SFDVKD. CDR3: CATSDPWTGRKQFF. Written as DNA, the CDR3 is TGTGCCACCAGTGATCCCTGGACAGGGCGGAAACAGTTCTTC.

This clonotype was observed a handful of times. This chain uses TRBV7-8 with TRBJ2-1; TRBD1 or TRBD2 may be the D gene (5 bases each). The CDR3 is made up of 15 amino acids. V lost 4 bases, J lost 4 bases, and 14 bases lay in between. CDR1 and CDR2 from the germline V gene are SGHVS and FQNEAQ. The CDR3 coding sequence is TGTGCCAGCAGCTACTTCGGGACCGGGTACAATGAGCAGTTCTTC. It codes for CASSYFGTGYNEQFF.

The CDR3 sequence: CASSFGQGAFYGYGYTF. CDR3 in DNA: TGTGCCAGCAGCTTCGGACAGGGGGCATTTTACGGCTATGGCTACACCTTC. This chain joins TRBV5-6 and TRBJ1-2; TRBD1 matches at 11 bases. CDR1 is SGHDT, CDR2 YYEEEE, per germline. The V gene end was trimmed by 2 bases and the J gene end by 4 bases; junction bases not matched to a gene: 10. The CDR3 has 17 residues.

CDR3 sequence: CSATSGSRNQPQHF. CDR3 coding DNA: TGCAGTGCTACCTCAGGGAGTAGGAATCAGCCCCAGCATTTT. The chain couples TRBV20-1 to TRBJ1-5; a weak D match, TRBD1 (5 bases). V shed 4 bases and J shed 4 bases, with 14 bases lying between them. This CDR3 contains 14 residues. Germline assignment: CDR1 DFQATT and CDR2 SNEGSKA (reference sequence).

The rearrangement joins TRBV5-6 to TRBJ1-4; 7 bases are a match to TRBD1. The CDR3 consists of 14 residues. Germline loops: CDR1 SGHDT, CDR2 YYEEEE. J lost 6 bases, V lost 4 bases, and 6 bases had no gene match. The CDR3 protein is CASSQTGRDEKLFF. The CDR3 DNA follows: TGTGCCAGCAGCCAGACAGGGCGGGATGAAAAACTGTTTTTT. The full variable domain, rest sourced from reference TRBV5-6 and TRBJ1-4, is DAGVTQSPTHLIKTRGQQVTLRCSPKSGHDTVSWYQQALGQGPQFIFQYYEEEERQRGNFPDRFSGHQFPNYSSELNVNALLLGDSALYLCASSQTGRDEKLFFGSGTQLSVL.

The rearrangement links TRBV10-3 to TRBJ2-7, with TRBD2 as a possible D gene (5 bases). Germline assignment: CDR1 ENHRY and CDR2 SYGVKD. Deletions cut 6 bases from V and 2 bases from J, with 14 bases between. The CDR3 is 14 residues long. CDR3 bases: TGTGCCATCAGCGAAGCACTAGGAACCTACGAGCAGTACTTC. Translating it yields CAISEALGTYEQYF.

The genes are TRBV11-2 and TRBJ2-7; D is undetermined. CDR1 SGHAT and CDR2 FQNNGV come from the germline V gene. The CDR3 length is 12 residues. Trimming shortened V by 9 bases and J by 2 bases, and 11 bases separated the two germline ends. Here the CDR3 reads CASRNVAYEQYF. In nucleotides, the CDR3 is TGTGCCAGTCGGAACGTAGCCTACGAGCAGTACTTC.

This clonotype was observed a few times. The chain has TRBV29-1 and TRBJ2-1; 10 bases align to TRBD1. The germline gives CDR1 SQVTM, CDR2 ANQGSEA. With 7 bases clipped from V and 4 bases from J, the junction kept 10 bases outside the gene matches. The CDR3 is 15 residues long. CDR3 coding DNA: TGCAGCGGCACAGAAGGGACAGGGGTTTACAATGAGCAGTTCTTC. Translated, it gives CSGTEGTGVYNEQFF.

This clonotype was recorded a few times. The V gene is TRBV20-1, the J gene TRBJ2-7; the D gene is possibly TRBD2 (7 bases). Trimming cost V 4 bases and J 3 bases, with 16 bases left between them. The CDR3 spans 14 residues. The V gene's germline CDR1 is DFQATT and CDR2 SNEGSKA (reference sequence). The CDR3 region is CSATPLGGGYEQYF. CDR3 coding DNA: TGCAGTGCTACCCCTTTAGGGGGGGGCTACGAGCAGTACTTC.